This T cell receptor beta chain was found in a study of blood T cell repertoires in COVID-19. Only in-frame clones appear in the TCRdb table, and some are missing; sequencing was by immunoSEQ multiplex PCR. This table has about 200,000 clones, about 90% appearing once. This CDR3 comprises 15 residues. J was trimmed by 4 bases and V by 6 bases; bases with no gene match: 5. CDR1 is WSHSY, CDR2 SAAADI, per germline. Sequenced: PBMCs or T cells enriched from blood (not recorded which). The genes are TRBV10-2 and TRBJ2-1; TRBD2 agrees at 11 bases. The clonotype originates from a woman aged 25 to 39 who had recovered from COVID-19. The chain's CDR3 is CASRSLAGDYNEQFF. In nucleotides, the CDR3 is TGCGCCAGCAGGTCACTAGCGGGGGATTACAATGAGCAGTTCTTC.